The TCR beta chain under discussion was sequenced for a study of blood T cell repertoires in COVID-19. Germline V gene data show CDR1 as MNHEY and CDR2 as SVGAGI. The CDR3 runs 14 residues. Of note for this clone: The junction and the germline gene differ at one end; a read error may be behind it.

Authors' processing steps: Nucleated cell number was recorded as an estimate derived from reference gene primer amplification. TCRdb's table, derived via immunoSEQ multiplex PCR, lists solely in-frame clones and lacks some. The V and J calls and clone size are taken from that table; D and trimming were inferred from the DNA. The data contain roughly 99,000 clones, 80% to 90% of them seen just once; the ten biggest clones take up 2.1%. Sequencing was done on a sample of peripheral blood. This TCR was sampled from a middle-aged man with COVID-19, enrolled during active disease. The V gene is TRBV6-5, the J gene TRBJ1-5; the match to TRBD1 covers 8 bases. The CDR3 loop reads CASSDSGGNQPQHF. CDR3 sequence (DNA): TGTGCCAGCAGTGACTCAGGGGGCAACCAGCCCCAGCATTTT.